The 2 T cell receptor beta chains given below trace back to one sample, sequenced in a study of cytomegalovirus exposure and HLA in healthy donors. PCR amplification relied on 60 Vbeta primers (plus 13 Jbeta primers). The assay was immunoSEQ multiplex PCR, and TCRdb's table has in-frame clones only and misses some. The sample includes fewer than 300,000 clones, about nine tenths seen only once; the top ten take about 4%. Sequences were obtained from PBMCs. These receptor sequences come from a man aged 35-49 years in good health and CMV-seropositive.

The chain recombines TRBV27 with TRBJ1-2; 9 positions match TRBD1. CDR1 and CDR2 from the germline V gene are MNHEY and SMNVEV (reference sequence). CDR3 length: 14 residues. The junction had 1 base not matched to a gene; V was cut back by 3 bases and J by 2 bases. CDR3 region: CASSFGTGNYGYTF. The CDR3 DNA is TGTGCCAGCAGTTTTGGGACAGGGAACTATGGCTACACCTTC.

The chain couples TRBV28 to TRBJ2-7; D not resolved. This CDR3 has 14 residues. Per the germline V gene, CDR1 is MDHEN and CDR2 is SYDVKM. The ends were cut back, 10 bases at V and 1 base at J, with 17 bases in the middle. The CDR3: CATLPADLSYEQYF. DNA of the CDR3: TGTGCCACCTTACCTGCAGATCTGTCCTACGAGCAGTACTTC.